These 29 T cell receptor beta chains were all obtained from the same sample, sequenced in a study of T cells of healthy individuals. TCRdb recomputed calls from the 5' RACE reads with MiXCR, one row per CDR3 protein. The profile shows around 100,000 distinct CDR3 sequences, about 16% of them singletons. All receptors come from a human donor in good health.

This clonotype was seen only a few times. The chain combines TRBV4-3 with TRBJ2-1; 8 nucleotides agree with TRBD2. From germline, CDR1 is LGHNA and CDR2 YSLEER. With V trimmed by 0 bases and J by 6 bases, 7 bases remained unmatched. The CDR3 spans 16 residues. In nucleotides, the CDR3 is TGCGCCAGCAGCCAAGATCCCCGGGGGGGAATCAATGAGCAGTTCTTC. Amino acids: CASSQDPRGGINEQFF.

This clonotype occurred a few times. The CDR3 DNA follows: TGTGCCAGCAGCTTGGGACGGGGCCTGTACAATGAGCAGTTCTTC. Residues: CASSLGRGLYNEQFF. The V and J genes are TRBV5-4 and TRBJ2-1; D tentatively fits TRBD1 or TRBD2 (5 bases each). The V gene's germline CDR1 is SGHNT and CDR2 YYREEE (reference sequence). The CDR3 runs 15 residues. Trimming cost V 0 bases and J 4 bases, with 11 bases left between them.

The CDR3 loop is CASSEQGGTDTQYF. The CDR3 region has the DNA TGTGCCAGCAGTGAACAGGGGGGGACAGATACGCAGTATTTT. The chain couples TRBV2 to TRBJ2-3; D may be TRBD1 or TRBD2 (7 bases each). V was clipped by 2 bases and J by 3 bases, with 9 bases between them. Germline lookup yields CDR1 SNHLY and CDR2 FYNNEI. This CDR3 is built from 14 residues.

This clonotype was seen many times. V usage is TRBV7-2 and J usage is TRBJ2-7; 7 nucleotides align to TRBD1. J was trimmed by 5 bases and V by 5 bases; bases with no gene match: 12. This CDR3 is 15 amino acids long. Germline values: CDR1 SGHTA, CDR2 FQGNSA. The CDR3 nucleotides read TGTGCCAGCAGCCTAAACCCGGGACAGAACGACGAGCAGTACTTC. It yields the protein CASSLNPGQNDEQYF.

This clonotype was found a few times. This sequence joins TRBV11-2 and TRBJ1-2, with D possibly TRBD1 on 6 matching bases. This CDR3 has 17 residues. Germline CDR1 and CDR2: SGHAT and FQNNGV. V was trimmed by 1 base and J by 2 bases, leaving 17 bases between them. DNA for the CDR3: TGTGCCAGCAGCTTAGTTGTATGGGGGGCAAAAAACTATGGCTACACCTTC. It codes for CASSLVVWGAKNYGYTF.

This sequence joins TRBV10-3 and TRBJ2-3, with 12 bases fitting TRBD2. The CDR3 contains 15 residues. Per germline, CDR1 ENHRY and CDR2 SYGVKD. Trimming removed 6 bases from V and 4 bases from J; junction bases left unmatched: 5. CDR3 amino acids: CAISRLAGEADTQYF. In DNA, the CDR3 is TGTGCCATCAGCAGACTAGCGGGAGAGGCAGATACGCAGTATTTT.

This clonotype was recorded at least ten times. The chain is built from TRBV10-1 and TRBJ1-1, with 8 bases aligning to TRBD1. Losses at the gene ends were 1 base for V and 5 bases for J; bases not matched to a gene: 12. This CDR3 has 17 residues. Germline V gene lookup returns CDR1 WNHNN and CDR2 SYGVQD (reference sequence). The CDR3 sequence: CASSELGDRLEVTEAFF. CDR3 DNA sequence: TGCGCCAGCAGTGAGTTAGGGGACAGGTTGGAGGTGACTGAAGCTTTCTTT.

As to this clonotype: A clone one base away is much larger, so this may be a read error. The J gene is TRBJ1-1, the V gene TRBV12-3 or TRBV12-4; D may be TRBD1 (6 bases). The CDR3 has 14 amino acids. The CDR3 here is CASSPLLGAGEVFF. The CDR3 region has the DNA TGTGCCAGCAGTCCCCTTTTGGGGGCAGGTGAAGTTTTCTTT.

This clonotype appeared a few times. The chain recombines TRBV4-1 with TRBJ1-5; 8 positions agree with TRBD1. The CDR3 extends over 17 amino acids. Germline V lookup: CDR1 MGHRA, CDR2 YSYEKL. Unmatched junction bases numbered 7, after V lost 0 bases and J lost 3 bases. The CDR3 DNA reads as TGCGCCAGCAGCCAAGATGCGACAGGGGCCAACAATCAGCCCCAGCATTTT. Translating gives CASSQDATGANNQPQHF.

This clonotype has more than one count but fewer than ten. The chain is built from TRBV4-1 and TRBJ2-1; tentative D call: TRBD1 (5 bases). The CDR3 runs 14 residues. V was shortened by 4 bases and J by 3 bases, with 10 bases between the two germline ends. Per the germline V gene, CDR1 is MGHRA and CDR2 is YSYEKL. The CDR3 reads CASSRQTVYNEQFF. The CDR3 DNA follows: TGCGCCAGCAGCCGACAGACAGTCTACAATGAGCAGTTCTTC.

This clonotype was seen many times. The chain carries TRBV20-1 and TRBJ2-7; the match to TRBD2 covers 9 bases. CDR3 length: 14 residues. Germline trimming cut 6 bases from V and 4 bases from J; bases unmatched to any gene: 10. Germline V gene lookup returns CDR1 DFQATT and CDR2 SNEGSKA (reference sequence). This CDR3 reads CSAGGRTSEYEQYF. CDR3 nucleotide sequence: TGCAGTGCGGGAGGGAGGACTAGCGAATACGAGCAGTACTTC.

This clonotype was detected many times. The genes are TRBV6-6 and TRBJ1-5; no reliable D call. CDR1 is MNHNY and CDR2 is SVGAGI in the germline V gene (reference sequence). The ends were cut back, 5 bases at V and 0 bases at J, with 20 bases in the middle. The CDR3 extends over 18 amino acids. The CDR3: CASSVHEFRPYSNQPQHF. CDR3 DNA: TGTGCCAGCAGTGTACACGAATTCCGACCGTATAGCAATCAGCCCCAGCATTTT.

V gene TRBV20-1 combines with J gene TRBJ2-7; D is perhaps TRBD2 (5 bases). The CDR3 is made up of 12 amino acids. Between the trimmed V and J ends, which lost 5 bases and 0 bases, there was a span of 8 bases. Germline V gene sequence: CDR1 DFQATT, CDR2 SNEGSKA (reference sequence). The CDR3 loop is CSAGRSSYEQYF. The CDR3 DNA follows: TGCAGTGCTGGGAGAAGCTCCTACGAGCAGTACTTC.

This clonotype was recorded a few times. The chain uses TRBV6-2 or TRBV6-3 and TRBJ1-2; D is undetermined. Trimming removed 2 bases from V and 4 bases from J, with 11 bases in between. Germline values: CDR1 MNHEY, CDR2 SVGEGT. CDR3 length: 14 residues. The CDR3 region has the DNA TGTGCCAGCAGTTACGGTTCAGAAGTCTATGGCTACACCTTC. Amino acids: CASSYGSEVYGYTF.

This clonotype has ten or more counts. This sequence joins TRBV6-1 and TRBJ2-7; 7 bases are a match to TRBD2. The junction had 8 bases not matched to a gene; V was cut back by 4 bases and J by 5 bases. The CDR3 runs 14 residues. Looked up from germline, CDR1 is MNHNS and CDR2 is SASEGT. The CDR3 coding sequence is TGTGCCAGCAGTGTTGCGGGAGAAGTTGACGAGCAGTACTTC. Protein product: CASSVAGEVDEQYF.

The table lists this clonotype with many counts. The V call is TRBV5-5, the J call TRBJ2-7, with 7 bases identical to TRBD1. Germline CDR1 SGHKS, CDR2 YYEKEE (reference sequence). This CDR3 region has 15 residues. Unmatched junction bases numbered 9, after V lost 2 bases and J lost 4 bases. The CDR3 DNA follows: TGTGCCAGCAGCTTACCCGGGACAGCTAATTACGAGCAGTACTTC. This sequence encodes CASSLPGTANYEQYF.

The genes are TRBV4-3 and TRBJ2-3, with 8 positions matching TRBD2. V shed 5 bases, J shed 4 bases, and the junction held 2 bases outside the gene matches. This CDR3 region has 13 residues. The germline V gene has CDR1 LGHNA and CDR2 YSLEER. CDR3 amino acids: CASSGGRPDTQYF. CDR3 in DNA: TGCGCCAGCAGCGGCGGGAGGCCAGATACGCAGTATTTT.

This clonotype was counted at least ten times. The V call is TRBV19, the J call TRBJ2-4; 9 bases align to TRBD2. V was pared by 6 bases and J by 3 bases, with 18 bases of the junction left unmatched. Germline V gives CDR1 LNHDA, CDR2 SQIVND (reference sequence). The CDR3 contains 19 residues. CDR3 bases: TGTGCCAGTAGCACCGCAGGGCGGGGGGGCCGAGTAGGCAAAAACATTCAGTACTTC. It codes for CASSTAGRGGRVGKNIQYF.

This clonotype was picked up a small number of times. The chain has TRBV28 and TRBJ1-6, with D maybe TRBD1 (6 bases). Trimming cost V 2 bases and J 7 bases, with 12 bases left between them. Germline CDR1 MDHEN, CDR2 SYDVKM. The CDR3 totals 15 residues. The DNA of the CDR3 is TGTGCCAGCAGTTTACAGGGACAAAGAAATTCACCCCTCCACTTT. This translates into CASSLQGQRNSPLHF.

The rearrangement links TRBV2 to TRBJ1-4, with D unresolved. Germline CDR1 is SNHLY and CDR2 is FYNNEI. Trimming stripped 3 bases from V and 9 bases from J, with 17 bases between. CDR3 length: 15 amino acids. Here the CDR3 DNA reads TGTGCCAGCAGTGAGGGCGGGCCTTCTACTAAAAAACTGTTTTTT. Translation: CASSEGGPSTKKLFF. Using reference TRBV2 and TRBJ1-4 for the parts outside the CDR3, the full variable domain is EPEVTQTPSHQVTQMGQEVILRCVPISNHLYFYWYRQILGQKVEFLVSFYNNEISEKSEIFDDQFSVERPDGSNFTLKIRSTKLEDSAMYFCASSEGGPSTKKLFFGSGTQLSVL.

This clonotype showed up many times. The V and J genes are TRBV13 and TRBJ2-7; tentatively, D is TRBD2 (5 bases). Germline V lookup: CDR1 PRHDT, CDR2 FYEKMQ (reference sequence). V lost 5 bases and J 7 bases, leaving 12 bases between the germline ends. The CDR3 has 12 amino acids. CDR3: CASSRARVEQYF. The CDR3 DNA is TGTGCCAGCAGCCGGGCGAGGGTTGAGCAGTACTTC.

The chain carries TRBV11-2 and TRBJ1-6, with D possibly being TRBD1 (5 bases). CDR1 is SGHAT, CDR2 FQNNGV, per germline. The CDR3 totals 14 residues. Trimming shortened V by 3 bases and J by 10 bases, and 13 bases separated the two germline ends. The CDR3 DNA reads TGTGCCAGCAGCTTGTCCAGGGAGAGGTCACCCCTCCACTTT. Its protein product is CASSLSRERSPLHF.

The V and J genes are TRBV7-2 and TRBJ1-2, with a weak D call TRBD1 (6 bases). The V end was cut by 0 bases, the J end by 2 bases, with 13 bases between. This CDR3 comprises 16 residues. CDR1 is SGHTA and CDR2 is FQGNSA in the germline V gene. The CDR3 DNA sequence: TGTGCCAGCAGCTTAGCCCGGGACATTCAAAACTATGGCTACACCTTC. It codes for CASSLARDIQNYGYTF.

This clonotype was recorded at least ten times. The chain has TRBV4-2 and TRBJ2-2; tentatively, D is TRBD1 or TRBD2 (5 bases each). The V and J ends lost 1 base and 3 bases respectively, with 12 bases between them. This CDR3 spans 16 amino acids. Germline CDR1 reads LGHNA; CDR2 reads YNFKEQ. CDR3 nucleotides: TGTGCCAGCAGCCAAGTGACGGGGCCCTACACCGGGGAGCTGTTTTTT. Amino acids: CASSQVTGPYTGELFF.

This clonotype was observed many times. The CDR3 loop reads CASSLEVAISPTQYF. CDR3 in DNA: TGTGCCAGCAGTTTAGAGGTAGCCATCAGCCCGACGCAGTATTTT. The J gene is TRBJ2-3, the V gene TRBV28; unclear D gene. From germline, CDR1 is MDHEN and CDR2 SYDVKM. Deletions cut 2 bases from V and 9 bases from J, with 18 bases between. CDR3 length: 15 residues.

This clonotype was seen at least ten times. This chain links TRBV6-2 or TRBV6-3 with TRBJ2-2; D is perhaps TRBD2 (5 bases). The length of the CDR3 is 14 residues. Germline CDR1 MNHEY, CDR2 SVGEGT. V shed 4 bases and J shed 5 bases, with 11 bases lying between them. The chain's CDR3 is CASSWAAETGELFF. The CDR3 coding sequence is TGTGCCAGCAGTTGGGCAGCGGAGACCGGGGAGCTGTTTTTT.

The chain combines TRBV29-1 with TRBJ1-1; D perhaps matches TRBD1 (5 bases). Germline V CDR1 and CDR2: SQVTM, ANQGSEA. The V gene lost 6 bases and the J gene lost 2 bases, with 16 bases spanning the gap. The CDR3 runs to 14 residues. The CDR3 protein is CSVGGGRGNTEAFF. In nucleotides, the CDR3 is TGCAGCGTCGGCGGGGGACGGGGAAACACTGAAGCTTTCTTT.

The chain joins TRBV4-2 to TRBJ1-4; D is undetermined. The CDR3 consists of 15 residues. V was shortened by 0 bases and J by 3 bases, with 8 bases between the two germline ends. CDR1 and CDR2 (germline): LGHNA, YNFKEQ. In DNA form, the CDR3 reads TGTGCCAGCAGCCAAGAACCCCGATCTAATGAAAAACTGTTTTTT. It encodes CASSQEPRSNEKLFF.

V gene TRBV6-5 combines with J gene TRBJ1-4; 7 positions match TRBD1. The CDR3 extends over 15 amino acids. Germline CDR1 is MNHEY and CDR2 is SVGAGI. Trimming took 6 bases from V and 4 from J; bases not matched to a gene: 8. As DNA, the CDR3 is TGTGCCAGCAGGGCTTACAGGGGAAATAATGAAAAACTGTTTTTT. Protein: CASRAYRGNNEKLFF.